The 4 T cell receptor beta chains given below trace back to one sample, sequenced in a study of response to subunit inactivated influenza vaccine. TCRdb processed the RT-PCR reads anew with MiXCR; each CDR3 protein has one entry. The data show almost 600,000 distinct CDR3 sequences, 13% to 15% seen once. This sample comprised PBMCs from blood, obtained 11 to 12 days after vaccination. The receptors were gathered from a man aged 45-65 years who received an inactivated influenza vaccine.

This clonotype was observed a few times. The chain is built from TRBV20-1 and TRBJ2-5; 7 positions agree with TRBD1. The CDR3 extends over 15 amino acids. Germline V gene lookup returns CDR1 DFQATT and CDR2 SNEGSKA (reference sequence). The trim removed 3 bases at V and 5 bases at J, leaving 12 bases unmatched. The CDR3 protein is CSARDGQGVAETQYF. The CDR3 bases are TGCAGTGCTAGGGACGGTCAGGGGGTCGCGGAGACCCAGTACTTC.

The rearrangement joins TRBV6-2 or TRBV6-3 to TRBJ2-1, with 8 bases identical to TRBD2. The CDR3 runs 18 residues. Germline loops: CDR1 MNHEY, CDR2 SVGEGT. With 0 bases clipped from V and 0 bases from J, the junction kept 7 bases outside the gene matches. Here the CDR3 DNA reads TGTGCCAGCAGTTACTCGGCGGTAGCGGGAAGCTCCTACAATGAGCAGTTCTTC. Residues: CASSYSAVAGSSYNEQFF.

This clonotype was counted many times. CDR3 sequence: CASSSRGPDTQYF. The CDR3 bases are TGTGCCAGCAGTTCCAGGGGCCCAGATACGCAGTATTTT. V and J are TRBV7-9 and TRBJ2-3; a possible D gene is TRBD1 (6 bases). V gave up 6 bases and J gave up 4 bases, with 11 bases separating them. This CDR3 spans 13 amino acids. Per the germline V gene, CDR1 is SEHNR and CDR2 is FQNEAQ (reference sequence).

V and J are TRBV28 and TRBJ2-7; D is unresolved. The CDR3 is 13 amino acids. Germline CDR1 MDHEN, CDR2 SYDVKM. The germline V and J ends were trimmed by 7 bases and 2 bases, with 12 bases remaining between them. DNA for the CDR3: TGTGCCAGCATCCCCCCCGGAGCCTACGAGCAGTACTTC. It specifies CASIPPGAYEQYF.